This T cell receptor (beta chain) originates from a study of molecular identifiers for immune sequencing clone quantification. This clonotype was seen repeatedly, ten times or more. The V and J ends lost 0 bases and 5 bases respectively, with 13 bases between them. CDR1 and CDR2 from the germline V gene are LGHNA and YSLEER. This CDR3 spans 15 amino acids. Sorting selected naive CD8 T cells with a CD8+CD4-CCR7+CD45RA+ phenotype. TCRdb called the PCR reads again in MiXCR, with one record for every CDR3 protein. The sample carries under 350,000 distinct CDR3 sequences, roughly a quarter recorded once. The TCR was taken from a human donor in good health. Some libraries in this study had Jurkat cell RNA spiked in. The sequencing input was naive CD8+ T cells from blood, with Jurkat cell RNA spiked in. The sample's subset: FACS-sorted CD8+CD4-CCR7+CD45RA+ naive T cells. The chain joins TRBV4-3 to TRBJ1-1; D is possibly TRBD1 (5 bases). This CDR3 reads CASSQDGGGLTEAFF. The CDR3 bases are TGCGCCAGCAGCCAAGATGGTGGGGGACTTACTGAAGCTTTCTTT.